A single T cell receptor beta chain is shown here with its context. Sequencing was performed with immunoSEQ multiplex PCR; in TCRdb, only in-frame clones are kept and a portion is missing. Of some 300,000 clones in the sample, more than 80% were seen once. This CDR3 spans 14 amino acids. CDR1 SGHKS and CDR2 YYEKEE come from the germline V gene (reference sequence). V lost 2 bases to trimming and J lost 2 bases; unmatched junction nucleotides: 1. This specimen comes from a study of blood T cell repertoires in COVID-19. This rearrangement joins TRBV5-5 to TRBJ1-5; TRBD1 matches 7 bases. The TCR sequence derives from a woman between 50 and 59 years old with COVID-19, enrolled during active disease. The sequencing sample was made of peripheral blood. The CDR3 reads CASSLTGGNQPQHF. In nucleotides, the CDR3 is TGTGCCAGCAGCTTAACAGGGGGCAATCAGCCCCAGCATTTT.